Below are 30 T cell receptor beta chains sequenced from a single sample in a study of blood T cell repertoires in COVID-19. Only in-frame clones appear in the TCRdb table, and some are missing; sequencing was by immunoSEQ multiplex PCR. The data show almost 400,000 clones, just under 90% seen once. Source material: PBMCs or T cells enriched from blood (not recorded which). The receptor source for this set is a woman aged 30 to 39 who had recovered from COVID-19.

The chain couples TRBV30 to TRBJ2-3, with D possibly being TRBD1 (6 bases). CDR1 GTSNPN and CDR2 SVGIG come from the germline V gene (reference sequence). CDR3 length equals 12 residues. The CDR3 DNA is TGTGCGGGGAGTCTGGGGGCTCATACGCAGTATTTT. Protein product: CAGSLGAHTQYF. Supplemented by reference TRBV30 and TRBJ2-3, the full variable domain reads SQTIHQWPATLVQPVGSPLSLECTVEGTSNPNLYWYRQAAGRGLQLLFYSVGIGQISSEVPQNLSASRPQDRQFILSSKKLLLSDSGFYLCAGSLGAHTQYFGPGTRLTVL.

The rearrangement joins TRBV5-1 to TRBJ2-1, with 7 bases fitting TRBD1. The germline V gene has CDR1 SGHRS and CDR2 YFSETQ. Trimming removed 3 bases from V and 5 bases from J; junction bases left unmatched: 8. This CDR3 has 15 residues. The CDR3 reads CASSYRDSLNNEQFF. CDR3 sequence (DNA): TGCGCCAGCAGCTACAGGGACAGCCTTAACAATGAGCAGTTCTTC.

The V call is TRBV7-9, the J call TRBJ1-2; 7 nucleotides line up with TRBD1. The trim removed 4 bases at V and 1 base at J, leaving 3 bases unmatched. The length of the CDR3 is 14 residues. In germline, CDR1 is SEHNR, CDR2 FQNEAQ (reference sequence). CDR3 in DNA: TGTGCCAGCAGCTCCGGGACAGTTAACTATGGCTACACCTTC. Translating gives CASSSGTVNYGYTF.

On this clone: One end of the junction fails to match germline, which may point to a read error. The chain joins TRBV7-9 to TRBJ2-7; no definite D call. Germline V CDR1 and CDR2: SEHNR, FQNEAQ (reference sequence). This CDR3 is 10 amino acids long. CDR3 sequence: CASSSDEQYF. The DNA for the CDR3 is TGTGCCAGCAGCTCCGACGAGCAGTACTTC.

J is TRBJ1-2 and V is TRBV5-1, with a tentative D call TRBD1 (6 bases). V gave up 6 bases and J gave up 4 bases, with 28 bases separating them. This CDR3 spans 18 amino acids. The V gene's germline CDR1 is SGHRS and CDR2 YFSETQ. The CDR3 bases are TGCGCCAGCACCGGATCCGGGACACAGGCCTCGCTACTCTATGGCTACACCTTC. Its translation is CASTGSGTQASLLYGYTF.

The rearrangement links TRBV7-8 to TRBJ1-4; weak D call: TRBD1 (5 bases). This CDR3 comprises 15 residues. Germline V gene lookup returns CDR1 SGHVS and CDR2 FQNEAQ. V was shortened by 1 base and J by 8 bases, with 14 bases between the two germline ends. This chain's CDR3 is CASSLVGVSGEKLFF. The CDR3 coding sequence is TGTGCCAGCAGCTTAGTAGGGGTCTCAGGCGAAAAACTGTTTTTT.

The gene calls are TRBV30 and TRBJ1-5; a possible D gene is TRBD1 (5 bases). V was cut by 2 bases and J by 3 bases, with 14 bases left in between. Germline-derived CDR1 and CDR2 are GTSNPN and SVGIG (reference sequence). The CDR3 length is 15 residues. The CDR3 DNA reads TGTGCCTGGAGTCACGACGGGGGATTCAATCAGCCCCAGCATTTT. It encodes CAWSHDGGFNQPQHF.

J is TRBJ2-1 and V is TRBV19; 12 bases align to TRBD1. This CDR3 spans 14 amino acids. Germline V gene data show CDR1 as LNHDA and CDR2 as SQIVND (reference sequence). The ends lost 3 bases at V and 8 bases at J; junction bases unmatched: 2. In DNA form, the CDR3 reads TGTGCCAGTAGTATGGGACAGGGGGCTTATGAGCAGTTCTTC. This codes for CASSMGQGAYEQFF.

The chain couples TRBV30 to TRBJ1-5; TRBD1 matches at 10 bases. The CDR3 contains 14 residues. The germline V gene encodes CDR1 GTSNPN and CDR2 SVGIG (reference sequence). V shed 2 bases, J shed 5 bases, and the junction held 3 bases outside the gene matches. The CDR3 DNA follows: TGTGCCTGGAGTCTGACAGGGGGCTATCAGCCCCAGCATTTT. It codes for CAWSLTGGYQPQHF.

J is TRBJ2-7 and V is TRBV11-2, with D perhaps TRBD1 (5 bases). From germline, CDR1 is SGHAT and CDR2 FQNNGV. The CDR3 length is 15 residues. The V gene lost 1 base and the J gene lost 1 base, with 11 bases spanning the gap. The CDR3 region is CASSLAYRQSYEQYF. The DNA for the CDR3 is TGTGCCAGCAGCTTAGCCTACAGGCAATCCTACGAGCAGTACTTC.

J is TRBJ2-1 and V is TRBV7-9, with 8 nucleotides matching TRBD2. The V gene's germline CDR1 is SEHNR and CDR2 FQNEAQ (reference sequence). The V gene end was trimmed by 5 bases and the J gene end by 4 bases; junction bases not matched to a gene: 7. This CDR3 contains 15 residues. The CDR3 DNA sequence: TGTGCCAGCAGCCCACTAGCGGTAGTATACAATGAGCAGTTCTTC. It encodes CASSPLAVVYNEQFF.

This clone has more than one count but fewer than ten. The V gene is TRBV27, the J gene TRBJ2-5; TRBD2 matches at 11 bases. The germline V gene has CDR1 MNHEY and CDR2 SMNVEV (reference sequence). The CDR3 has 15 residues. J was trimmed by 6 bases and V by 5 bases; bases with no gene match: 8. The CDR3 nucleotides are TGTGCCAGCAGTCTGACTAGCGGGAACCCTCAGACCCAGTACTTC. This encodes CASSLTSGNPQTQYF.

The rearrangement uses TRBV28 and TRBJ2-7; possible D gene TRBD2, 7 bases. Germline V lookup: CDR1 MDHEN, CDR2 SYDVKM. Between the trimmed V and J ends, which lost 10 bases and 0 bases, there was a span of 19 bases. The CDR3 consists of 15 residues. CDR3 residues: CATDNGGRYSYEQYF. The CDR3 DNA follows: TGTGCCACCGATAACGGGGGGCGATACTCCTACGAGCAGTACTTC.

This clone came up a few times. The V gene is TRBV10-3, the J gene TRBJ2-7; TRBD1 matches at 9 bases. V shed 0 bases and J 6 bases; nucleotides not matched to a gene: 9. The germline CDR1 and CDR2 sequences are ENHRY and SYGVKD. This CDR3 contains 16 residues. The CDR3 loop reads CAISESGWDRESEQYF. The CDR3 DNA follows: TGTGCCATCAGTGAGTCAGGATGGGACAGGGAAAGCGAGCAGTACTTC.

There are a few counts of this clone. The V gene is TRBV4-2, the J gene TRBJ1-2, with 11 bases matching TRBD1. CDR1 LGHNA and CDR2 YNFKEQ come from the germline V gene. V lost 4 bases, J lost 7 bases, and 8 bases stayed unmatched. The CDR3 has 15 amino acids. The CDR3 DNA follows: TGTGCCAGCAGCCGGAAAGGACAGGGGGCGGGTGGCTACACCTTC. Its protein product is CASSRKGQGAGGYTF.

The chain has TRBV28 and TRBJ1-1, with 8 positions matching TRBD1. From germline, CDR1 is MDHEN and CDR2 SYDVKM. CDR3 length equals 15 residues. The V gene end was trimmed by 3 bases and the J gene end by 4 bases; junction bases not matched to a gene: 7. Here the CDR3 reads CASSLGGQEVTEAFF. The CDR3 coding sequence is TGTGCCAGCAGTTTGGGGGGACAGGAGGTCACTGAAGCTTTCTTT. Full variable domain (remainder filled in from reference TRBV28 and TRBJ1-1): DVKVTQSSRYLVKRTGEKVFLECVQDMDHENMFWYRQDPGLGLRLIYFSYDVKMKEKGDIPEGYSVSREKKERFSLILESASTNQTSMYLCASSLGGQEVTEAFFGQGTRLTVV.

The chain links TRBV19 to TRBJ1-4, with a weak D call TRBD1 (5 bases). The CDR3 sequence is 16 residues long. Per germline, CDR1 LNHDA and CDR2 SQIVND (reference sequence). Trimming left V 7 bases short and J 7 bases short, with 22 bases between. CDR3 coding DNA: TGTGCCAGTACCTTAAGCTTCGCGACAGAAGCTGAAAAACTGTTTTTT. Translating it yields CASTLSFATEAEKLFF.

The chain combines TRBV4-3 with TRBJ2-1; 13 bases agree with TRBD2. Germline V gives CDR1 LGHNA, CDR2 YSLEER. This CDR3 spans 17 amino acids. Trimming cost V 0 bases and J 2 bases; bases outside gene matches: 1. CDR3 region: CASSQELAGGTYNEQFF. The CDR3 coding sequence is TGCGCCAGCAGCCAAGAACTAGCGGGGGGGACCTACAATGAGCAGTTCTTC.

V usage is TRBV9 and J usage is TRBJ1-3; no clear D gene. Germline V gene data show CDR1 as SGDLS and CDR2 as YYNGEE. Trimming pared 0 bases from V and 0 bases from J, leaving 7 bases between. This CDR3 contains 15 residues. CDR3 in amino acids: CASSVAGDSGNTIYF. The CDR3 DNA sequence: TGTGCCAGCAGCGTAGCCGGGGACTCTGGAAACACCATATATTTT.

V usage is TRBV12-5 and J usage is TRBJ1-3; D is unresolved. Germline V gene lookup returns CDR1 LGHNT and CDR2 FRNRAP. V was trimmed by 3 bases and J by 0 bases, leaving 12 bases between them. The CDR3 is made up of 16 amino acids. CDR3 nucleotides: TGTGCTAGTGGTTTCTCGGCGGGAGGCTCTGGAAACACCATATATTTT. Protein: CASGFSAGGSGNTIYF.

The chain joins TRBV5-1 to TRBJ1-2, with D tentatively TRBD1 (6 bases). With 0 bases removed from V and 4 bases from J, the gap between germline ends came to 10 bases. The length of the CDR3 is 14 residues. CDR1 is SGHRS and CDR2 is YFSETQ in the germline V gene. CDR3: CASSLEGQIYGYTF. The CDR3, as DNA: TGCGCCAGCAGCTTGGAAGGACAGATCTATGGCTACACCTTC.

V is TRBV5-1 and J is TRBJ1-4, with 9 bases identical to TRBD1. The CDR3 has 14 residues. Losses at the gene ends were 4 bases for V and 8 bases for J; bases not matched to a gene: 6. CDR1 is SGHRS and CDR2 is YFSETQ in the germline V gene. The CDR3 DNA reads as TGCGCCAGCAGCCCATGGACAGGGGAGGAAAAACTGTTTTTT. Translated, it gives CASSPWTGEEKLFF. Variable domain in full (rest from reference TRBV5-1 and TRBJ1-4): KAGVTQTPRYLIKTRGQQVTLSCSPISGHRSVSWYQQTPGQGLQFLFEYFSETQRNKGNFPGRFSGRQFSNSRSEMNVSTLELGDSALYLCASSPWTGEEKLFFGSGTQLSVL.

The chain joins TRBV3-1 (or the pseudogene TRBV3-2) to TRBJ1-2; 7 bases are a match to TRBD1. V trimming: 7 bases; J trimming: 0 bases; junction bases outside the gene matches: 5. Germline-derived CDR1 and CDR2 are LGHDT and YNNKEL (reference sequence). This CDR3 is 14 amino acids long. The CDR3 coding sequence is TGTGCCAGCACCTGGGGGACAGCTAACTATGGCTACACCTTC. Residues: CASTWGTANYGYTF.

This chain links TRBV2 with TRBJ2-5; a possible D gene is TRBD2 (6 bases). The germline V gene has CDR1 SNHLY and CDR2 FYNNEI. The CDR3 totals 13 residues. V gave up 6 bases and J gave up 2 bases, with 10 bases separating them. This CDR3 is CASSGGAQETQYF. CDR3 DNA: TGTGCCAGCAGCGGGGGTGCGCAAGAGACCCAGTACTTC.

V gene TRBV19 combines with J gene TRBJ1-1, with D hard to call. Germline CDR1 LNHDA, CDR2 SQIVND (reference sequence). Trimming removed 4 bases from V and 5 bases from J, with 8 bases in between. This CDR3 has 12 amino acids. The CDR3 coding sequence is TGTGCCAGTAGTACCCGTCGTACTGAAGCTTTCTTT. As protein: CASSTRRTEAFF.

The chain recombines TRBV18 with TRBJ1-2; D might be TRBD1 (6 bases). V was cut by 2 bases and J by 3 bases, with 13 bases left in between. CDR1 and CDR2 (germline): KGHSH, LQKENI. CDR3 length: 15 amino acids. The CDR3 reads CASSPFPRGDYGYTF. In nucleotides, the CDR3 is TGTGCCAGCTCACCATTCCCCAGGGGAGACTATGGCTACACCTTC.

The genes are TRBV7-8 and TRBJ1-1; no firm D call. Germline loops: CDR1 SGHVS, CDR2 FQNEAQ. The V gene lost 0 bases and the J gene lost 1 base, with 9 bases spanning the gap. The CDR3 consists of 15 residues. DNA of the CDR3: TGTGCCAGCAGCTTAGCAGTTTACGGGAACACTGAAGCTTTCTTT. This gives the protein CASSLAVYGNTEAFF.

The V call is TRBV9, the J call TRBJ1-3; 8 nucleotides align to TRBD1. The ends lost 3 bases at V and 3 bases at J; junction bases unmatched: 8. The CDR3 contains 16 residues. CDR1 is SGDLS, CDR2 YYNGEE, per germline. As DNA, the CDR3 is TGTGCCAGCAGCGCACCAGGACAGGGTTATGGAAACACCATATATTTT. This encodes CASSAPGQGYGNTIYF.

Details on this clone: Other nucleotide sequences from this sample produce the same CDR3. The V gene is TRBV30, the J gene TRBJ2-5; 13 nucleotides line up with TRBD2. Germline assignment: CDR1 GTSNPN and CDR2 SVGIG (reference sequence). Germline trimming cut 1 base from V and 4 bases from J; bases unmatched to any gene: 0. CDR3 length: 14 amino acids. The CDR3 nucleotides read TGTGCCTGGAGTGGACTAGCGGGAGGAGAGACCCAGTACTTC. Its protein product is CAWSGLAGGETQYF.

This clone was recorded only once. The chain employs TRBV19 and TRBJ2-7, with D perhaps TRBD1 (6 bases). The germline V gene encodes CDR1 LNHDA and CDR2 SQIVND (reference sequence). This CDR3 comprises 15 residues. The V and J ends lost 7 bases and 4 bases respectively, with 20 bases between them. CDR3 region: CASTPGAGDLYEQYF. The CDR3 DNA sequence: TGTGCCAGTACCCCCGGGGCAGGGGATCTTTACGAGCAGTACTTC.